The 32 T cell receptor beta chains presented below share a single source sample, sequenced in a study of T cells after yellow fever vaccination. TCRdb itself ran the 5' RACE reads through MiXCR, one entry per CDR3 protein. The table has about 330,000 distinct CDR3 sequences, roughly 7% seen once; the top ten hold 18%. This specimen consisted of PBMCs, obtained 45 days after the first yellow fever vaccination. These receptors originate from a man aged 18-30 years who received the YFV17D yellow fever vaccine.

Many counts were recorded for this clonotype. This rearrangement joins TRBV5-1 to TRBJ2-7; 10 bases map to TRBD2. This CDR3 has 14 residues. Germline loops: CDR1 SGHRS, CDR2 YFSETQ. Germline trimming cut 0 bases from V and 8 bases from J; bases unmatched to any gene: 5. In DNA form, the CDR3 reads TGCGCCAGCAGCTTGGAATTAGCGGGGGGAAAGCAGTACGTC. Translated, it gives CASSLELAGGKQYV.

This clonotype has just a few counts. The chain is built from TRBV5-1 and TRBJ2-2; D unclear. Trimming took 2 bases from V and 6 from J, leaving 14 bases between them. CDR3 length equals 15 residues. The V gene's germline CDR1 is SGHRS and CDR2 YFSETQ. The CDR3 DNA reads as TGCGCCAGCAGCTTCGGCAACACGGTGGCCGGGGAGCTGTTTTTT. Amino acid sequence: CASSFGNTVAGELFF.

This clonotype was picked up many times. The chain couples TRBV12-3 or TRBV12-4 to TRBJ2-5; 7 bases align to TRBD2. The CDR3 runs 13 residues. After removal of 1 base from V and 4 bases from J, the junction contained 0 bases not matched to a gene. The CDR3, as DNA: TGTGCCAGCAGTTTAGGGACTAGAGAGACCCAGTACTTC. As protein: CASSLGTRETQYF.

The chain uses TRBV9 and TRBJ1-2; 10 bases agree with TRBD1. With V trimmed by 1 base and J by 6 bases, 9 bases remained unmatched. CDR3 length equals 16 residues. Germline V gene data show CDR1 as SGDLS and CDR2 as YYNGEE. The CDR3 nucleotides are TGTGCCAGCAGCGTAAATTCAAGACAGGGGGCTGATGGCTACACCTTC. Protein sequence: CASSVNSRQGADGYTF. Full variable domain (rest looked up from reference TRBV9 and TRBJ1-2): DSGVTQTPKHLITATGQRVTLRCSPRSGDLSVYWYQQSLDQGLQFLIQYYNGEERAKGNILERFSAQQFPDLHSELNLSSLELGDSALYFCASSVNSRQGADGYTFGSGTRLTVV.

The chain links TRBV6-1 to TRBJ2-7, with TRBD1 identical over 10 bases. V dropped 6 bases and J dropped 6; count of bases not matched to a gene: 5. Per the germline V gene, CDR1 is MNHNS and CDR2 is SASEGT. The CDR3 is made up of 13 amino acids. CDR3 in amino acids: CASRGQGYSEQYF. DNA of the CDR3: TGTGCCAGCAGGGGACAGGGGTATTCCGAGCAGTACTTC.

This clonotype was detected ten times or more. The DNA for the CDR3 is TGTGCCAGCTCCCCACAGTCGGACCGCGAGCAGTACGTC. It yields the protein CASSPQSDREQYV. The chain is built from TRBV18 and TRBJ2-7; D not certain. This CDR3 is built from 13 residues. Per germline, CDR1 KGHSH and CDR2 LQKENI.

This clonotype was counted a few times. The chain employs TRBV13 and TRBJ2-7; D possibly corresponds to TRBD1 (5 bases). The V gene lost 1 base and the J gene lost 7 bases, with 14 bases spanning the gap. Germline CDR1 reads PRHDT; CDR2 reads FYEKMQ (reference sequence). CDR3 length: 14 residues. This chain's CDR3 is CASSLVGAIGEQYF. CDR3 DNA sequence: TGTGCCAGCAGCTTAGTTGGGGCCATCGGTGAGCAGTACTTC.

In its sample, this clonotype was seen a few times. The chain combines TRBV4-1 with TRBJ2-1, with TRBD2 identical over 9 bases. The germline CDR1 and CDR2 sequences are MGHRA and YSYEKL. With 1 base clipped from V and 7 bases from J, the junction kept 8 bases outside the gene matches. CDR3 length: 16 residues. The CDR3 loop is CASSQVLRGGKNEQFF. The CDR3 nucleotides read TGCGCCAGCAGCCAAGTGTTGCGGGGGGGGAAAAATGAGCAGTTCTTC.

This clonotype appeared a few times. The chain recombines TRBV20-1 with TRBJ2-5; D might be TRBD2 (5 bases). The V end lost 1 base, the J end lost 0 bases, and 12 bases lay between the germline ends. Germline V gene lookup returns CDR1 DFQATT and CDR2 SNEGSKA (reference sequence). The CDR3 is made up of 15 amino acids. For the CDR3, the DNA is TGCAGTGCTAGAGCCGGAGCGGAACACCAAGAGACCCAGTACTTC. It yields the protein CSARAGAEHQETQYF.

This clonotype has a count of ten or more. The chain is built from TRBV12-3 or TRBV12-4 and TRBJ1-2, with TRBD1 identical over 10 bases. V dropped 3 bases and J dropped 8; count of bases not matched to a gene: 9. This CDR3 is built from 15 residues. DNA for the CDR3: TGTGCCAGCAGTTTTTGGAGCGGACAGGGGGTAGGCTACACCTTC. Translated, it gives CASSFWSGQGVGYTF.

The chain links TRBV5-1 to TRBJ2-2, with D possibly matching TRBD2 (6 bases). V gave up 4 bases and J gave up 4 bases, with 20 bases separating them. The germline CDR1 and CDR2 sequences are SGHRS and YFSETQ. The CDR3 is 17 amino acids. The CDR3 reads CASSLGSSGIVTGELFF. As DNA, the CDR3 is TGCGCCAGCAGCCTCGGTAGTAGCGGCATAGTCACCGGGGAGCTGTTTTTT.

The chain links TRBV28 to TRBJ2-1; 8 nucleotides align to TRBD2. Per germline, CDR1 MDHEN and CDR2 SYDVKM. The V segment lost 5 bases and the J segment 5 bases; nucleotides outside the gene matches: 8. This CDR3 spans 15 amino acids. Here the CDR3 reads CASSPPRGGDNEQFF. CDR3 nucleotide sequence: TGTGCCAGCAGTCCTCCCCGGGGGGGGGACAATGAGCAGTTCTTC.

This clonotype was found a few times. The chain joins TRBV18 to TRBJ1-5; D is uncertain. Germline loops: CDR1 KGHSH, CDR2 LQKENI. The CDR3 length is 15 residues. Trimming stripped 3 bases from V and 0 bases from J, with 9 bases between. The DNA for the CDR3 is TGTGCCAGCTCACCCGCGCAGGTTAGCAATCAGCCCCAGCATTTT. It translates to CASSPAQVSNQPQHF.

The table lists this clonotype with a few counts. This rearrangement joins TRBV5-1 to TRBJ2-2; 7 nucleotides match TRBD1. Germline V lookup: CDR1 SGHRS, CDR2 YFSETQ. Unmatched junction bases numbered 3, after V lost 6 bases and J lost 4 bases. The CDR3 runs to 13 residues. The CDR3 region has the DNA TGCGCCAGCACGGCAGGGGGCACCGGGGAGCTGTTTTTT. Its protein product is CASTAGGTGELFF.

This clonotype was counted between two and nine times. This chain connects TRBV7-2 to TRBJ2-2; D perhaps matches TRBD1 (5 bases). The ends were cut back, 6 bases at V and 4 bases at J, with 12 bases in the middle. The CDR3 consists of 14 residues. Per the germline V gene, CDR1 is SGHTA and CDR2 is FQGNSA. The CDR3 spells CASRDTGGTGELFF. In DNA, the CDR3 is TGTGCCAGCAGGGACACTGGCGGCACCGGGGAGCTGTTTTTT.

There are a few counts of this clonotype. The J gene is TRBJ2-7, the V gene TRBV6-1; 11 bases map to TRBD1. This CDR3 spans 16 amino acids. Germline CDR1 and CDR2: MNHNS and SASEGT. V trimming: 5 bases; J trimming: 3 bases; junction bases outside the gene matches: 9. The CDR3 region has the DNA TGTGCCAGCAGTCCCTGGGTCGGGACAGGGGGCTACGAGCAGTACTTC. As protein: CASSPWVGTGGYEQYF.

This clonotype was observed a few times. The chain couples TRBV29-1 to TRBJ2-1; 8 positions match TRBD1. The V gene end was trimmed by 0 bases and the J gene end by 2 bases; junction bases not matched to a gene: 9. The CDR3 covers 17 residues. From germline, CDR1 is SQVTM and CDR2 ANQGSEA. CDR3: CSVEEPLDRATYNEQFF. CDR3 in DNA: TGCAGCGTTGAAGAACCCCTGGACAGGGCGACCTACAATGAGCAGTTCTTC.

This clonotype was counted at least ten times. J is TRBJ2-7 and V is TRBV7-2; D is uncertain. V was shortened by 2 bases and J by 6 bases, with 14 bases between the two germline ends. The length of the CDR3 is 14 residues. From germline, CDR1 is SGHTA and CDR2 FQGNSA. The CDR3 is CASSLNVGSGEQYV. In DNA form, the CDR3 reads TGTGCCAGCAGCTTAAACGTAGGATCGGGCGAGCAGTACGTC.

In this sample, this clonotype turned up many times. The DNA of the CDR3 is TGCGCCAGCAGCTCGGAGGGAAACACCATATATTTT. Translation gives CASSSEGNTIYF. The J gene is TRBJ1-3, the V gene TRBV5-1; D not certain. Germline CDR1 reads SGHRS; CDR2 reads YFSETQ. CDR3 length equals 12 residues. Trimming removed 3 bases from V and 4 bases from J, with 5 bases in between.

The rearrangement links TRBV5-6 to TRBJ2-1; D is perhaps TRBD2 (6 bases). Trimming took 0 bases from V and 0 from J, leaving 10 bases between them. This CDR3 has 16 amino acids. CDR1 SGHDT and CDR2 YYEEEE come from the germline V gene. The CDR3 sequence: CASSLVYGGSYNEQFF. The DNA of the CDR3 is TGTGCCAGCAGCTTGGTGTACGGGGGCTCCTACAATGAGCAGTTCTTC.

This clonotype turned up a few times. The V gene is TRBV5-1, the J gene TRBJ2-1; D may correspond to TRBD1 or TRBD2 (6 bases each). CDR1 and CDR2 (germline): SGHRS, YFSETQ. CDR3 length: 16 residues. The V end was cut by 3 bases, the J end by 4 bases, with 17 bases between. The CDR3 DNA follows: TGCGCCAGCAGCTGGTCGGGGGCTAAAGCATACAATGAGCAGTTCTTC. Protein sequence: CASSWSGAKAYNEQFF.

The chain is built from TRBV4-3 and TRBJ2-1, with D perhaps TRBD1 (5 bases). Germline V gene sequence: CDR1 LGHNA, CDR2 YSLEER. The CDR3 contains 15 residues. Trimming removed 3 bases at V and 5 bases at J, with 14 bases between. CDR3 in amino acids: CASSHVGRGHNEQFF. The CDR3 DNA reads TGCGCCAGCAGCCATGTAGGTAGGGGCCACAATGAGCAGTTCTTC.

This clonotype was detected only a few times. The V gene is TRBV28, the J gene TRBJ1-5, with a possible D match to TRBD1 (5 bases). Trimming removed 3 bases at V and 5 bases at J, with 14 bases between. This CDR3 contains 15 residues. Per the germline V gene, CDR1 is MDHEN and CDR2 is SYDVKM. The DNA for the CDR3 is TGTGCCAGCAGTTTCGGATCCGGGGGTCATCAGCCCCAGCATTTT. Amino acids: CASSFGSGGHQPQHF.

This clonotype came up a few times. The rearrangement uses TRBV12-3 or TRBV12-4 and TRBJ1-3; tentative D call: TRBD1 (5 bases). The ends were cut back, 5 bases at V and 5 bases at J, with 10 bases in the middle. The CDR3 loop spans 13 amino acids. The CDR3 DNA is TGTGCCAGCAGTCCGACAGCCCGAAACACCATATATTTT. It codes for CASSPTARNTIYF.

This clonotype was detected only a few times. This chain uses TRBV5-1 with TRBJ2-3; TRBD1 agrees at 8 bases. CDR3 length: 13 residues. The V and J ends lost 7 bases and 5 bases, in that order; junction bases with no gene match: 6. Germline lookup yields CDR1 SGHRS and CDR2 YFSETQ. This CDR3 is CASGQGALDTQYF. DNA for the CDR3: TGCGCCAGCGGACAGGGAGCTTTAGATACGCAGTATTTT.

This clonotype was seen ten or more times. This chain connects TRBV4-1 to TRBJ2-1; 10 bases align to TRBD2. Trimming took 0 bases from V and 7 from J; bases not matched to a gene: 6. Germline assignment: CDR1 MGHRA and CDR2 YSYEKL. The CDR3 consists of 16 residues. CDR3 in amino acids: CASSQDWLAGENEQFF. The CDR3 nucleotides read TGCGCCAGCAGCCAAGATTGGCTAGCGGGGGAGAATGAGCAGTTCTTC.

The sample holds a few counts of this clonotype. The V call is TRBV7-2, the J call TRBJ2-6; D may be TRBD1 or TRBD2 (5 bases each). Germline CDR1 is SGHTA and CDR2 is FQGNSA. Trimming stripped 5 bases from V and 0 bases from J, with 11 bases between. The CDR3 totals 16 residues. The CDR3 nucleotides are TGTGCCAGCAGCCCGGGACGGACCTCTGGGGCCAACGTCCTGACTTTC. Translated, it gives CASSPGRTSGANVLTF.

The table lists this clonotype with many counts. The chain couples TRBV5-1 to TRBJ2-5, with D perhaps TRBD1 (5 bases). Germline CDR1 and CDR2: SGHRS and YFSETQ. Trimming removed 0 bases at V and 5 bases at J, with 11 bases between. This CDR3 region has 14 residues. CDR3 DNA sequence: TGCGCCAGCAGCTTGGAACGGGCAGGGGAGACCCAGTACTTC. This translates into CASSLERAGETQYF.

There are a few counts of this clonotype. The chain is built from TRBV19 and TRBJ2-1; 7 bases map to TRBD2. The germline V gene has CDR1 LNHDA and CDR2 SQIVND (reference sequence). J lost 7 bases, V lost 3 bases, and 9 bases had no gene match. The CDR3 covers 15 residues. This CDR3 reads CASSIRVRRGNEQFF. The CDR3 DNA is TGTGCCAGTAGTATTCGGGTGCGGCGGGGGAATGAGCAGTTCTTC.

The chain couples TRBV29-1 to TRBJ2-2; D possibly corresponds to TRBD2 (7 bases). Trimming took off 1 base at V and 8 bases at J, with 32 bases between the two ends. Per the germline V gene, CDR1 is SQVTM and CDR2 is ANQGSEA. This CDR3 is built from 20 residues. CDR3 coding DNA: TGCAGCGTTGAAGCCGCGGGACAAGATGGGCGGGGGAGATATAAGGGGGAGCTGTTTTTT. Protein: CSVEAAGQDGRGRYKGELFF.

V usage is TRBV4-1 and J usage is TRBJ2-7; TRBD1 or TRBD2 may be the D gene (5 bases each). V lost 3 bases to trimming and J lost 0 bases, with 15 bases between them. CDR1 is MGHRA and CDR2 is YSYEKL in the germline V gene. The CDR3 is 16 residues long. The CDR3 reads CASSHTGTGFSYEQYF. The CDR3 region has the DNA TGCGCCAGCAGCCACACCGGGACGGGGTTCTCCTACGAGCAGTACTTC.

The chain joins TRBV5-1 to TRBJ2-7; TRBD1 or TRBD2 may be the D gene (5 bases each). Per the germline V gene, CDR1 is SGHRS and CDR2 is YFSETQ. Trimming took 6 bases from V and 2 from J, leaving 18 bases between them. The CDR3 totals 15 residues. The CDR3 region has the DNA TGCGCCAGCAATTGGGGGATTGGGATCCCCTACGAGCAGTACGTC. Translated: CASNWGIGIPYEQYV.